What follows is one T cell receptor (beta chain) and its context. A few counts support this clonotype. Its antigen target is currently unknown. Base qualities were left out, and no much larger clone turns up one base away. RNA was extracted with the RNeasy kit and about 0.5 to 1 ug was reverse transcribed using random hexamers. The immunoSEQ multiplex PCR assay, which covers 54 Vbeta and 13 Jbeta segments, was used to amplify TCR beta CDR3 regions. To correct PCR amplification bias, a synthetic template baseline was used for both primer optimization and computational correction. In the source study's methods: Reads were annotated to V, D and J genes per IMGT and analyzed with immunoSEQ Analyzer, keeping only productive sequences. Clonality was calculated as one minus the Shannon entropy normalized by log2 of the number of productive unique sequences. For each patient and control, public and private clones were evaluated within the 100 most prevalent clones. Clones were defined as Susac-specific if absent from the healthy and MS cohorts, from 1052 published viral clones and from other ImmuneACCESS disease sequences. The public reads were quality trimmed at Q25 with fastp and then assembled into clones with MiXCR by TCRdb, keeping productive beta chains. Each CDR3 protein appears once, grouped with its most common genes and DNA. These V and J calls rely on TCRdb rather than the paper's analysis. The sample has 130,000 to 150,000 distinct CDR3 sequences on record, 85% to 95% of them singletons. Approximately 0.3% of the sample rests with the top ten.

The germline V gene encodes CDR1 SGHDT and CDR2 YYEEEE. Measured from the cysteine to the phenylalanine, the CDR3 is 14 residues long. This entry keeps only the CDR3 DNA: 42 bases, framed from base 1. V sheds 2 bases and J sheds 2 bases, leaving 11 bases between their ends. Peripheral blood CD8+ and CD4+ T cells from healthy donors, Susac syndrome patients and multiple sclerosis patients were profiled by high-throughput TCR beta sequencing. Healthy donors were included as age- and sex-matched controls. Bulk CD8+ and CD4+ T cells were purified by magnetic negative isolation, while CD8+ TEMRA cells were enriched using FACS. Blood was drawn into EDTA tubes, processed within 24 hours, and PBMCs were isolated by density gradient centrifugation. PBMCs intended for TCR sequencing were frozen in liquid nitrogen and were later thawed in a 37 degrees C water bath. Purity of sorted or isolated CD4+, CD8+ and CD8+ TEMRA cells was at least 90%.

This sample was taken from a study of CD8 T cells in Susac syndrome (dated by TCRdb to between 2018 and 2020). Background for the entire study: Repertoire sequencing was used to test whether CD8+ T cell activation and differentiation in Susac syndrome was antigen driven. Clonality of the CD8+ T cell repertoire was compared between around eleven healthy donors, roughly 14 Susac syndrome patients and 15 multiple sclerosis patients. What the authors observed across the whole study: The TCR sequencing and HLA analysis was acknowledged to have included a relatively small number of individuals.

Sequenced: CD8+ T cells from PBMCs. The sequence was obtained from a human donor in good health. Rearrangement joined TRBV5-6 to TRBJ2-7; possibly the D gene is TRBD2, per 5 matching bases. The nucleotide sequence is given as TGTGCCAGCAGCTTCGGCGGGCCCCCCTACGAGCAGTACTTC. Its coded protein is CASSFGGPPYEQYF.